The rows below give T cell receptor beta chains drawn from one sample of a study of T cell repertoires in cytomegalovirus infection. TCRdb independently ran MiXCR on the reads; one entry per CDR3 protein. The sample carries about 830,000 distinct CDR3 sequences, 32% recorded once. Their target antigens are unknown. The sequencing used cultured CD8+ T cells from PBMCs, collected from culture after CMV antigen stimulation. Source of these receptors: a human donor in good health (CMV status not recorded). Some clones in this sample may be carry-over from other donors' samples. Both conserved end residues are part of each CDR3. D genes are given only for firm matches. The size field is filled for only some rows; it gives once, few, many or a size class.

TRBV9	-	TRBD1	TRBJ2-1	TGTGCCAGCAGCGTACTGGACAGGGCAATCAATGAGCAGTTCTTC	CASSVLDRAINEQFF
TRBV6-5	-	-	TRBJ1-1	TGTGCCAGCAGTTACTCGATGGGGCAAGAAGCTTTCTTT	CASSYSMGQEAFF
TRBV10-3	-	TRBD1	TRBJ2-1	TGTGCCATCAGTGAGGGGGGGACAGGCCGCAATGAGCAGTTCTTC	CAISEGGTGRNEQFF
TRBV12-3/TRBV12-4	-	-	TRBJ1-1	TGTGCCAACAGTGTCCGGGGGGGTACGAACACTGAAGCTTTCTTT	CANSVRGGTNTEAFF
TRBV7-9	few	-	TRBJ2-2	TGTGCCAGCAGCCGAAGGACAGCCGGGGAGCTGTTTTTT	CASSRRTAGELFF
TRBV7-6	many	-	TRBJ1-2	TGTGCCAGCAGCTCGGGTACGGAATTGCAGGGCGCCTATGGCTACACCTTC	CASSSGTELQGAYGYTF
TRBV19	-	TRBD1	TRBJ1-6	TGTGCCAGTGATCCAGGGACAGATAATTCACCCCTCCACTTT	CASDPGTDNSPLHF
TRBV7-3	-	-	TRBJ1-2	TGTGCCAGCAGCTTAAGCGGACAGTACTATGGCTACACCTTC	CASSLSGQYYGYTF
TRBV6-2/TRBV6-3	few	-	TRBJ1-5	TGTGCCGCCCAGGAGGACAGCTTACATAGCAATCAGCCCCAGCATTTT	CAAQEDSLHSNQPQHF
TRBV7-6	many	-	TRBJ2-5	TGTGCCAGCAGCTTAGTCGTGGGAGAGACCCAGTACTTC	CASSLVVGETQYF
TRBV7-9	few	-	TRBJ2-1	TGTGCCAGCAGCTTGGTCACAGGGTACAATGAGCAGTTCTTC	CASSLVTGYNEQFF
TRBV2	-	TRBD2	TRBJ2-5	TGTGCCAGCAGAGATAGCGGGGGCGGGTACCAAGAGACCCAGTACTTC	CASRDSGGGYQETQYF
TRBV4-1	-	-	TRBJ2-3	TGCGCCAGCAGCCGGGTTCAGCGGGGCACAGATACGCAGTATTTT	CASSRVQRGTDTQYF
TRBV6-4	-	-	TRBJ1-2	TGTGCCAGCAGTGACGCATCCGGAGGGTCTAACTATGGCTACACCTTC	CASSDASGGSNYGYTF
TRBV7-6	-	TRBD1	TRBJ2-3	TGTGCCAGCAGCGCAAGGACAGGTCAGGCCACAGATACGCAGTATTTT	CASSARTGQATDTQYF
TRBV6-8	few	TRBD2	TRBJ2-1	TGTGCCAGCACCCTCGGCTTAACGGGGGGGTGGAACAATGAGCAGTTCTTC	CASTLGLTGGWNNEQFF
TRBV24-1	-	TRBD2	TRBJ2-1	TGTGCCACCAGTGATGGGACTAGCAGTCTGAATGAGCAGTTCTTC	CATSDGTSSLNEQFF
TRBV27	-	TRBD1	TRBJ1-6	TGTGCCAGCAGTTTATCGGGCAGGGGGCATAATTCACCCCTCCACTTT	CASSLSGRGHNSPLHF
TRBV7-8	-	-	TRBJ1-1	TGTGCCAGCAGCTTAAACCCGGACAGTTCCACTGAAGCTTTCTTT	CASSLNPDSSTEAFF
TRBV7-9	-	-	TRBJ1-1	TGTGCCAGCAGCCCCTCGAGCGAAACGGTGGAAGCTTTCTTT	CASSPSSETVEAFF
TRBV10-3	-	-	TRBJ2-6	TGTGCCATCAGTGAAAGAGACTCTGGGGCCAACGTCCTGACTTTC	CAISERDSGANVLTF
TRBV29-1	-	TRBD1	TRBJ2-5	TGCAGCGTTGAAGATCGGGGACAGAGCTTCCAAGAGACCCAGTACTTC	CSVEDRGQSFQETQYF
TRBV4-3	few	TRBD2	TRBJ2-3	TGCGCCAGCAGCCAGGTTGTAGCGGGGTTAAGCACAGATACGCAGTATTTT	CASSQVVAGLSTDTQYF
TRBV24-1	few	-	TRBJ2-2	TGTGCCACCAGTGATTTGCCTAGAACGAACACCGGGGAGCTGTTTTTT	CATSDLPRTNTGELFF
TRBV27	few	-	TRBJ2-3	TGTGCCAGCAGTTTATGGGGGGGGCCTGGTGATACGCAGTATTTT	CASSLWGGPGDTQYF
TRBV27	-	-	TRBJ1-1	TGTGCCAACAGTTTCTATCTGGGTGACAACACTGAAGCTTTCTTT	CANSFYLGDNTEAFF
TRBV6-5	few	-	TRBJ1-5	TGTGCCAGCAGTTACTCGAATGCGGGGCAGCCCCAGCATTTT	CASSYSNAGQPQHF
TRBV7-2	once	-	TRBJ2-1	TGTGTCAGCAGCTTAGTATTCCAGGGGGGCTACAATGAGCAGTTCTTC	CVSSLVFQGGYNEQFF
TRBV19	-	-	TRBJ2-1	TGTGCCAGTACCGCAGAGCCATACAATGAGCAGTTCTTC	CASTAEPYNEQFF
TRBV11-2	few	-	TRBJ1-2	TGTGCCAGCCCGGACGGAAAGAACTATGGCTACACCTTC	CASPDGKNYGYTF
TRBV7-9	few	-	TRBJ2-1	TGTGCCAGCAGCTTAAGCCGTTATCGTGGCCCTTACACTGAGCAGTTCTTC	CASSLSRYRGPYTEQFF
TRBV27	few	-	TRBJ2-2	TGTGCCAGCAGTTTTGCCGGGGGAGTGAACACCGGGGAGCTGTTTTTT	CASSFAGGVNTGELFF
TRBV6-2/TRBV6-3	many	TRBD1	TRBJ2-1	TGTGCCAGCAGTTACTTGACAGGGCCCTACAATGAGCAGTTCTTC	CASSYLTGPYNEQFF
TRBV6-1	-	TRBD2	TRBJ2-1	TGTGCCAGCAGTCCCAGTCTAGCGGGGGAGCTCTACAATGAGCAGTTCTTC	CASSPSLAGELYNEQFF
TRBV2	few	-	TRBJ2-7	TGTGCCAGCAGTGTCTTGACTAGTTCAAACGAGCAGTACTTC	CASSVLTSSNEQYF
TRBV6-1	-	-	TRBJ2-1	TGTGCCGGGGGTGAAAATGAGCAGTTCTTC	CAGGENEQFF